This T cell receptor (beta chain) was documented in a study of CD8 T cells in Susac syndrome. Study results and caveats: The number of individuals included in the study's TCR sequencing and HLA analysis was acknowledged as relatively small.

With respect to this clonotype: Its antigen is undetermined.

Blood CD8+ and CD4+ T cells underwent high-throughput TCR beta sequencing. TEMRA cells were FACS-enriched, unlike CD8+ and CD4+ T cells, which were negatively isolated. Random hexamers were used to reverse transcribe the RNA input (roughly 0.5 to 1 ug). It was immunoSEQ multiplex PCR that amplified TCR beta CDR3 across 54 Vbeta and 13 Jbeta. Using its own MiXCR run on the immunoSEQ multiplex PCR reads, TCRdb lists one record per CDR3 protein. Of about 290,000 distinct CDR3 sequences in the sample, approximately 85% were seen once. The sample was CD8+ T cells from PBMCs. The receptor's source is a human donor with multiple sclerosis.

CDR3 DNA: TGCGCCAGCAGCCAAGTCGGCAGAGCCTACGAGCAGTACTTC. Residues: CASSQVGRAYEQYF. The chain joins TRBV4-3 to TRBJ2-7; D gene unclear. V lost 1 base to trimming and J lost 2 bases, with 9 bases between them. The CDR3 sequence is 14 residues long. Germline CDR1 and CDR2: LGHNA and YSLEER.